This TCR beta chain was identified in a study of blood T cells in healthy people across ages. Study-wide points: Older age coincided with a roughly linear decline in TCR beta diversity per million T cells. It was held that the diversity estimates obtained from one million T cells were underestimates.

Together with a sample-barcoded 5' primer, a J-beta primer mix was included in a second PCR lasting about 7 to 11 cycles. A template-switch adaptor with 12 random nucleotides tagged each cDNA molecule. TCRdb fed the 5' RACE reads into MiXCR, producing one record per CDR3 protein. The table has hundreds of thousands of distinct CDR3 sequences, around half seen once. The CDR3 spans 16 residues. Germline V lookup: CDR1 SGHVS, CDR2 FNYEAQ. Comments on this clonotype: Antigen: not known.

The chain carries TRBV7-6 and TRBJ2-5, with TRBD2 matching 10 bases. The J call may be faulty, since TRBJ2-7 better matches the DNA end. The TCR sequence derives from a woman aged 55 to 70 in good health. The material sequenced was blood. CDR3 bases: TGTGCCAGCAGCTCCCCTAGCGGGAGATTTCTCAACGAGCAGTACTTC. The encoded protein is CASSSPSGRFLNEQYF.